These T cell receptor beta chains were read from a single sample in a study of beta chain features in type 1 diabetes. Generated by immunoSEQ multiplex PCR, the TCRdb table keeps only in-frame clones and is missing some. Of around 650,000 clones in the sample, roughly 12% were seen once. What was sequenced was naive CD4+ T cells from blood. Source of these receptors: a young man with type 1 diabetes. CDR3s include the opening cysteine and the closing phenylalanine or tryptophan. Each record gives: V gene, clone size, J gene, D gene, CDR3 DNA, CDR3 protein. A D gene is named only where the DNA matches it firmly. Only some rows state a clone size, as once, few, many or a class for expanded clones.

V: TRBV7-2
size: .
J: TRBJ2-2
D: .
DNA: TGTGCCAGCAGCCCACAGGGTGGGTCGAACACCGGGGAGCTGTTTTTT
CDR3: CASSPQGGSNTGELFF

V: TRBV6-6
size: few
J: TRBJ2-1
D: .
DNA: TGTGCCAGCAGGGTAGGGCGTAATGAGCAGTTCTTC
CDR3: CASRVGRNEQFF

V: TRBV5-4
size: .
J: TRBJ2-4
D: .
DNA: TGTGCCAGCAGCTTGGCCCTTACGAAGGACATTCAGTACTTC
CDR3: CASSLALTKDIQYF

V: TRBV9
size: .
J: TRBJ2-1
D: .
DNA: TGTGCCAGCAGCGCCGGGACCCACACCTACAATGAGCAGTTCTTC
CDR3: CASSAGTHTYNEQFF

V: TRBV7-2
size: few
J: TRBJ2-5
D: .
DNA: TGTGCCAGCAGCTCCAGGATGAGCGAGACCCAGTACTTC
CDR3: CASSSRMSETQYF

V: TRBV5-4
size: few
J: TRBJ1-5
D: .
DNA: TGTGCCAGCAGCTTGGAGGAAAATCAGCCCCAGCATTTT
CDR3: CASSLEENQPQHF

V: TRBV6-5
size: .
J: TRBJ2-7
D: TRBD1
DNA: TGTGCCAGCAGATACCGGACAGGGCCCTACGAGCAGTACTTC
CDR3: CASRYRTGPYEQYF

V: TRBV7-9
size: .
J: TRBJ1-5
D: .
DNA: TGTGCCAGCAGCCGAAACGACGCGGACACAAATCAGCCCCAGCATTTT
CDR3: CASSRNDADTNQPQHF

V: TRBV6-5
size: few
J: TRBJ1-2
D: .
DNA: TGTGCCAGCAGTTACGGTAGCTCCTATGGCTACACCTTC
CDR3: CASSYGSSYGYTF

V: TRBV11-1
size: few
J: TRBJ1-1
D: .
DNA: TGTGCCAGCAGCATTGGTACGAACACTGAAGCTTTCTTT
CDR3: CASSIGTNTEAFF

V: TRBV4-1
size: .
J: TRBJ1-2
D: .
DNA: TGCGCCAGCAGCCTCCTACCCCGGACAGCCCCGGGGAGCTATGGCTACACCTTC
CDR3: CASSLLPRTAPGSYGYTF